The 27 T cell receptor beta chains below were found in one sample sequenced in a study of T cells in Graves' hyperthyroidism and ophthalmopathy. TCR beta CDR3 regions were amplified from RNA transcripts. The study used the HTBI primer set for a first-round RT-PCR of the TCR CDR3. TCRdb reanalysed the multiplex PCR reads using MiXCR and keeps one entry per CDR3 protein. The sample lists about 130,000 distinct CDR3 sequences, less than 25% occurring once. The sequenced material came from blood. These receptor sequences come from a woman aged 50 to 60 with Graves' hyperthyroidism that later progressed to Graves' ophthalmopathy.

In its sample, this clonotype was seen many times. J is TRBJ2-5 and V is TRBV18, with 8 bases matching TRBD1. The germline CDR1 and CDR2 sequences are KGHSH and LQKENI. With 3 bases clipped from V and 5 bases from J, the junction kept 11 bases outside the gene matches. The CDR3 has 16 residues. CDR3 nucleotides: TGTGCCAGCTCACCGAAGACCACAGGGGGTAGGGAGACCCAGTACTTC. This sequence encodes CASSPKTTGGRETQYF.

This chain joins TRBV14 and TRBJ2-3; 7 bases match TRBD2. This CDR3 is 15 amino acids long. Unmatched junction bases numbered 4, after V lost 4 bases and J lost 0 bases. CDR1 SGHDN and CDR2 FVKESK come from the germline V gene. CDR3 DNA: TGTGCCAGCAGCCGTAGGCGGGGGAGCACAGATACGCAGTATTTT. Its translation: CASSRRRGSTDTQYF.

V and J are TRBV19 and TRBJ1-2; 11 nucleotides match TRBD1. The CDR3 has 15 residues. Germline V gives CDR1 LNHDA, CDR2 SQIVND (reference sequence). V lost 3 bases, J lost 2 bases, and 2 bases stayed unmatched. The CDR3 is CASSIRTGGNYGYTF. In nucleotides, the CDR3 is TGTGCCAGTAGTATCCGGACAGGGGGCAACTATGGCTACACCTTC.

V is TRBV28 and J is TRBJ1-5, with D unresolved. The germline CDR1 and CDR2 sequences are MDHEN and SYDVKM. With 11 bases removed from V and 0 bases from J, the gap between germline ends came to 17 bases. This CDR3 spans 15 amino acids. The CDR3 DNA reads as TGTGCCGCCTTCCCTGCGGCCTATAGCAATCAGCCCCAGCATTTT. This encodes CAAFPAAYSNQPQHF.

This clonotype was counted at least ten times. The rearrangement joins TRBV7-9 to TRBJ2-1; possible D gene TRBD2, 6 bases. The length of the CDR3 is 16 residues. V was trimmed by 4 bases and J by 9 bases, leaving 22 bases between them. In germline, CDR1 is SEHNR, CDR2 FQNEAQ (reference sequence). This CDR3 reads CASSSRSASLGGEQFF. In DNA, the CDR3 is TGTGCCAGCAGCTCGCGTTCGGCAAGCCTGGGGGGTGAGCAGTTCTTC.

As DNA, the CDR3 is TGCAGCGTAAAGCGGGACCTCTTCAGTACAGATACGCAGTATTTT. It translates to CSVKRDLFSTDTQYF. The V call is TRBV29-1, the J call TRBJ2-3, with 7 bases fitting TRBD2. CDR1 and CDR2 from the germline V gene are SQVTM and ANQGSEA. The length of the CDR3 is 15 residues. V lost 6 bases to trimming and J lost 3 bases; unmatched junction nucleotides: 12.

This clonotype was detected only a few times. This may stem from a read error, because a much larger clone lies one nucleotide away. J is TRBJ1-1 and V is TRBV7-2; D remains unclear. This CDR3 is 15 amino acids long. Germline V gene data show CDR1 as SGHTA and CDR2 as FQGNSA. V dropped 2 bases and J dropped 0 bases, with 10 bases sitting between them. As DNA, the CDR3 is TGTGCCAGCAGCTTATCGGAGAGAGTGAACACTGAAGCTTTCTTT. Its protein is CASSLSERVNTEAFF.

The rearrangement links TRBV6-2 or TRBV6-3 to TRBJ2-1; the D is unclear. Trimming pared 5 bases from V and 4 bases from J, leaving 9 bases between. The CDR3 runs to 13 residues. Per germline, CDR1 MNHEY and CDR2 SVGEGT. The CDR3 nucleotides are TGTGCCAGCAGTCGCCAGGTTTACAATGAGCAGTTCTTC. Its protein product is CASSRQVYNEQFF.

The chain carries TRBV6-1 and TRBJ1-5; D unclear. CDR1 is MNHNS and CDR2 is SASEGT in the germline V gene. Trimming pared 6 bases from V and 0 bases from J, leaving 12 bases between. The CDR3 contains 15 residues. DNA for the CDR3: TGTGCCAGCAGAGACCGAGATTTTAGCAATCAGCCCCAGCATTTT. The encoded protein is CASRDRDFSNQPQHF.

This clonotype was counted ten times or more. V is TRBV2 and J is TRBJ2-2, with 8 nucleotides matching TRBD2. The germline CDR1 and CDR2 sequences are SNHLY and FYNNEI. This CDR3 has 15 amino acids. J was trimmed by 4 bases and V by 7 bases; bases with no gene match: 8. In DNA, the CDR3 is TGTGCCAGCATGTTGCGGGAGGTCGGCACCGGGGAGCTGTTTTTT. Its protein product is CASMLREVGTGELFF.

V and J are TRBV5-1 and TRBJ2-5; D uncertain. CDR1 is SGHRS, CDR2 YFSETQ, per germline. The ends were cut back, 4 bases at V and 2 bases at J, with 12 bases in the middle. The CDR3 totals 14 residues. The CDR3 region is CASSPDKLQETQYF. CDR3 bases: TGCGCCAGCAGCCCGGATAAACTACAAGAGACCCAGTACTTC.

This clonotype was observed a few times. The rearrangement uses TRBV20-1 and TRBJ2-5; 10 nucleotides agree with TRBD2. V shed 2 bases, J shed 5 bases, and the junction held 2 bases outside the gene matches. The germline CDR1 and CDR2 sequences are DFQATT and SNEGSKA (reference sequence). The CDR3 is 13 residues long. The CDR3 spells CSARLAGAETQYF. The CDR3 DNA is TGCAGTGCTAGACTAGCGGGAGCGGAGACCCAGTACTTC.

This clonotype has at least ten counts. The chain combines TRBV6-1 with TRBJ1-1; 8 nucleotides agree with TRBD1. V gave up 6 bases and J gave up 1 base; unmatched junction bases: 7. Germline V gene data show CDR1 as MNHNS and CDR2 as SASEGT. The CDR3 spans 15 residues. The CDR3 DNA follows: TGTGCCAGCAGCCTCGACAGGGGCAGGAACACTGAAGCTTTCTTT. It specifies CASSLDRGRNTEAFF.

This clonotype was observed many times. The rearrangement links TRBV2 to TRBJ2-7; D gene ambiguous. The V end was cut by 5 bases, the J end by 5 bases, with 7 bases between. CDR3 length equals 11 residues. Germline V gene data show CDR1 as SNHLY and CDR2 as FYNNEI. CDR3 DNA: TGTGCCAGCAGTCTAATCGACGAGCAGTACTTC. It specifies CASSLIDEQYF.

The V and J genes are TRBV7-9 and TRBJ2-1; the D is unclear. The germline CDR1 and CDR2 sequences are SEHNR and FQNEAQ (reference sequence). The CDR3 is 13 residues long. Trimming took off 5 bases at V and 7 bases at J, with 12 bases between the two ends. The CDR3 DNA reads TGTGCCAGCAGCCCCGTAGGGATAAATGAGCAGTTCTTC. This codes for CASSPVGINEQFF. Using reference TRBV7-9 and TRBJ2-1 for the parts outside the CDR3, the full variable domain is DTGVSQNPRHKITKRGQNVTFRCDPISEHNRLYWYRQTLGQGPEFLTYFQNEAQLEKSRLLSDRFSAERPKGSFSTLEIQRTEQGDSAMYLCASSPVGINEQFFGPGTRLTVL.

The chain links TRBV18 to TRBJ2-5; 11 positions agree with TRBD1. CDR1 and CDR2 from the germline V gene are KGHSH and LQKENI. V dropped 3 bases and J dropped 4; count of bases not matched to a gene: 4. The CDR3 is 15 residues long. CDR3 amino acids: CASSPGQGVRETQYF. In nucleotides, the CDR3 is TGTGCCAGCTCACCGGGACAGGGGGTGAGAGAGACCCAGTACTTC. Looking up the rest from reference TRBV18 and TRBJ2-5 gives the full variable domain: NAGVMQNPRHLVRRRGQEARLRCSPMKGHSHVYWYRQLPEEGLKFMVYLQKENIIDESGMPKERFSAEFPKEGPSILRIQQVVRGDSAAYFCASSPGQGVRETQYFGPGTRLLVL.

This clonotype was seen repeatedly, ten times or more. The chain combines TRBV29-1 with TRBJ2-3; perhaps TRBD1 as D (6 bases). This CDR3 contains 11 residues. V was cut by 2 bases and J by 6 bases, with 6 bases left in between. Germline CDR1 SQVTM, CDR2 ANQGSEA. CDR3 nucleotides: TGCAGCGTTGAAACAGGGGATACGCAGTATTTT. Amino acid sequence: CSVETGDTQYF.

This clonotype occurred many times. The chain carries TRBV20-1 and TRBJ2-3; a possible D gene is TRBD2 (6 bases). The V gene's germline CDR1 is DFQATT and CDR2 SNEGSKA (reference sequence). The CDR3 is 16 amino acids. V was shortened by 3 bases and J by 2 bases, with 18 bases between the two germline ends. The CDR3 nucleotides read TGCAGTGCTAGGCCCCTTAGGGGCGGGACCACAGATACGCAGTATTTT. Its protein product is CSARPLRGGTTDTQYF.

This clonotype was recorded at least ten times. V is TRBV5-1 and J is TRBJ2-3; the D gene is possibly TRBD1 (7 bases). V lost 0 bases and J lost 2, with 16 bases in between. The V gene's germline CDR1 is SGHRS and CDR2 YFSETQ. This CDR3 has 17 residues. CDR3 in DNA: TGCGCCAGCAGCTTGGCCACGGCAGGGGGGTTCACAGATACGCAGTATTTT. Amino acid sequence: CASSLATAGGFTDTQYF.

This clonotype has ten or more counts. V and J are TRBV28 and TRBJ2-3; D is ambiguous. V shed 10 bases and J shed 7 bases, with 21 bases lying between them. From germline, CDR1 is MDHEN and CDR2 SYDVKM. CDR3 length equals 14 residues. CDR3 amino acids: CATLLAGVGNTQYF. As DNA, the CDR3 is TGTGCCACCCTTTTAGCTGGGGTTGGAAATACGCAGTATTTT.

This clonotype was counted at least ten times. This sequence joins TRBV5-1 and TRBJ2-1, with TRBD1 identical over 8 bases. The CDR3 length is 17 residues. CDR1 and CDR2 from the germline V gene are SGHRS and YFSETQ. V shed 0 bases and J 3 bases; nucleotides not matched to a gene: 8. CDR3 bases: TGCGCCAGCAGCTTGGCCCACGGGACAGGAGTCTACAATGAGCAGTTCTTC. Translation gives CASSLAHGTGVYNEQFF.

The genes are TRBV29-1 and TRBJ1-1, with D perhaps matching TRBD1 (5 bases). V was cut by 6 bases and J by 3 bases, with 29 bases left in between. The CDR3 has 18 amino acids. Germline assignment: CDR1 SQVTM and CDR2 ANQGSEA. In DNA, the CDR3 is TGCAGCGTCCACGGATGGGGGGAGAGGGTAAGGGCGTACACTGAAGCTTTCTTT. It specifies CSVHGWGERVRAYTEAFF.

This clonotype was seen more than once but under ten times. This chain uses TRBV6-1 with TRBJ2-1; tentative D call: TRBD2 (6 bases). CDR1 and CDR2 from the germline V gene are MNHNS and SASEGT. The V and J ends lost 8 bases and 0 bases respectively, with 17 bases between them. The CDR3 loop spans 16 amino acids. The CDR3 DNA is TGTGCCAGCCGGGGGATCTACCAAAGCTCCTACAATGAGCAGTTCTTC. Residues: CASRGIYQSSYNEQFF.

In this sample, this clonotype turned up many times. The J gene is TRBJ1-1, the V gene TRBV7-9, with TRBD1 as a possible D gene (5 bases). Germline-derived CDR1 and CDR2 are SEHNR and FQNEAQ (reference sequence). V shed 2 bases and J shed 4 bases, with 8 bases lying between them. The CDR3 extends over 13 amino acids. In DNA, the CDR3 is TGTGCCAGCAGCTTAAGGGGAGGCACTGAAGCTTTCTTT. Encoded protein: CASSLRGGTEAFF.

Many counts were recorded for this clonotype. The rearrangement uses TRBV29-1 and TRBJ2-5; D uncertain. The CDR3 length is 11 residues. Germline-derived CDR1 and CDR2 are SQVTM and ANQGSEA. V was shortened by 4 bases and J by 2 bases, with 5 bases between the two germline ends. CDR3 DNA sequence: TGCAGCGTTGTAAGACAAGAGACCCAGTACTTC. It specifies CSVVRQETQYF. The entire variable domain, with the rest obtained from reference TRBV29-1 and TRBJ2-5, is as follows: SAVISQKPSRDICQRGTSLTIQCQVDSQVTMMFWYRQQPGQSLTLIATANQGSEATYESGFVIDKFPISRPNLTFSTLTVSNMSPEDSSIYLCSVVRQETQYFGPGTRLLVL.

This clonotype was seen ten or more times. The chain recombines TRBV2 with TRBJ2-1; TRBD2 matches at 7 bases. This CDR3 spans 16 amino acids. Trimming removed 2 bases from V and 5 bases from J; junction bases left unmatched: 9. The V gene's germline CDR1 is SNHLY and CDR2 FYNNEI. The CDR3 reads CASSERGDGRDNEQFF. The CDR3 DNA sequence: TGTGCCAGCAGTGAAAGAGGGGATGGGAGGGACAATGAGCAGTTCTTC.

The CDR3 loop reads CASTQTRGSYNEQFF. The CDR3 DNA reads as TGTGCCAGTACCCAGACCAGGGGTTCCTACAATGAGCAGTTCTTC. V usage is TRBV19 and J usage is TRBJ2-1; perhaps TRBD1 as D (6 bases). The germline V and J ends were trimmed by 7 bases and 1 base, with 14 bases remaining between them. Germline V CDR1 and CDR2: LNHDA, SQIVND (reference sequence). CDR3 length equals 15 residues.